This T cell receptor beta chain was recorded in a study of cytomegalovirus exposure and HLA in healthy donors. Germline V gives CDR1 MNHNY, CDR2 SVGAGI (reference sequence). V trimming: 0 bases; J trimming: 5 bases; junction bases outside the gene matches: 0. The CDR3 is 13 amino acids. Concerning this clone itself: What it binds is unknown.

The primer mix had 60 Vbeta and 13 Jbeta primers. Libraries were prepared by immunoSEQ multiplex PCR; TCRdb keeps only in-frame clonotypes and omits some of them. The sample records about 160,000 clones, about 81% being singletons. Study-level findings and limits: Exclusion applied to some V segments, including TRBV6-2 and TRBV6-3, as they were indistinguishable.

The sample taken for sequencing was PBMCs. The TCR comes from a woman aged 45 to 65 in good health and CMV-seropositive. This chain joins TRBV6-6 and TRBJ2-5; 7 bases fit TRBD1. CDR3 sequence reads: CASSYSTGETQYF. CDR3 DNA: TGTGCCAGCAGTTACTCGACAGGGGAGACCCAGTACTTC.